Listed below are T cell receptor beta chains from one sample, sequenced in a study of identical twins. TCRdb reanalysed the 5' RACE reads using MiXCR and keeps one entry per CDR3 protein. The table includes 1.5 million to 2 million distinct CDR3 sequences, roughly 35% detected once. Sequenced sample: cord blood. The receptors were sampled from a newborn girl in good health. Both conserved end residues are part of each CDR3. A D gene is named only where the DNA matches it firmly. Some rows have no size entry. The others give once, few or many, or a class for an expanded clone.

-	TRBV6-6	few	TRBJ2-1	TGTGCCACCGGGCTCACAGAGCAGTTCTTC	CATGLTEQFF
-	TRBV7-2	few	TRBJ2-3	TGTGCCAGCAGCTTAGTCGGGACAACCACAGATACGCAGTATTTT	CASSLVGTTTDTQYF
-	TRBV20-1	-	TRBJ1-1	TGCAGTGCTAGATCCCCAGGGAACACTGAAGCTTTCTTT	CSARSPGNTEAFF
-	TRBV3-1	-	TRBJ2-7	TGTGCCAGCAGCCAAGGACAGTCCTACAATGAGCAGTACTTC	CASSQGQSYNEQYF
TRBD1	TRBV6-1	few	TRBJ1-5	TGTGCCAGTTGCGCGGACAGGGGGACCCACCAGACTTACTATAGCAATCAGCCCCAGCATTTT	CASCADRGTHQTYYSNQPQHF
-	TRBV20-1	-	TRBJ1-5	TGCAGTGCTAGGGACCCTTCTACAGGTCCCAATCAGCCCCAGCATTTT	CSARDPSTGPNQPQHF
-	TRBV4-1	-	TRBJ2-5	TGCGCCAGCAGCCAAGAAACTAGCCGGGGGGAGACCCAGTACTTC	CASSQETSRGETQYF
TRBD2	TRBV5-1	-	TRBJ2-5	TGCGCCAGCAGCTTGCAGCGGGAGCAAGAGACCCAGTACTTC	CASSLQREQETQYF
-	TRBV20-1	-	TRBJ1-2	TGCAGTGCTGTAGGCCCACGCTATGGCTACACCTTC	CSAVGPRYGYTF
-	TRBV20-1	-	TRBJ2-5	TGCAGTGCTAAGGACACGTTAGGGCAAGAGACCCAGTACTTC	CSAKDTLGQETQYF
-	TRBV3-1	few	TRBJ2-1	TGTGCCAGCAGTCTCCAGTGGTACAGGGCCTCCTACAATGAGCAGTTCTTC	CASSLQWYRASYNEQFF
TRBD2	TRBV5-5	-	TRBJ2-7	TGTGCCAGCAGCTTCGGGGCTAGCGGCTACAATGAGCAGTACTTC	CASSFGASGYNEQYF
-	TRBV6-6	-	TRBJ2-2	TGTGCCAGCAGTTACGAGGACGTGCAGACCGGGGAGCTGTTTTTT	CASSYEDVQTGELFF
-	TRBV7-2	-	TRBJ2-7	TGTGCCAGCAGCTTAACTCTGACTTCCTACGAGCAGTACTTC	CASSLTLTSYEQYF
-	TRBV2	-	TRBJ1-1	TGTGCCAGCGAGCCAGGGTCTCACACTGAAGCTTTCTTT	CASEPGSHTEAFF
-	TRBV4-2	many	TRBJ2-1	TGTGCCAGCAGCCAAAATGGGGCTAGCCGCTACAATGAGCAGTTCTTC	CASSQNGASRYNEQFF
TRBD2	TRBV20-1	-	TRBJ2-3	TGCAGTGCTAGAGGGGGCGGGGGAGCGGGAGCTCTAGATACGCAGTATTTT	CSARGGGGAGALDTQYF
TRBD1	TRBV29-1	-	TRBJ2-3	TGCGGCGTTGTTGGGACGAGGGGGCCAGATACGCAGTATTTT	CGVVGTRGPDTQYF
TRBD1	TRBV6-5	many	TRBJ1-2	TGTGCCAGCAGTTCCCATGGACAGGGGCGGTATGGCTACACCTTC	CASSSHGQGRYGYTF
-	TRBV2	-	TRBJ2-1	TGTGCCAGCAGTGAAATGTACCGAGGGTTCTTC	CASSEMYRGFF
-	TRBV20-1	few	TRBJ2-4	TGCAGTGCTACACATATAGCCAAAAACATTCAGTACTTC	CSATHIAKNIQYF
-	TRBV6-1	-	TRBJ1-5	TGTGCCAGCAGTAAGTTACAGGGTGTCGGTCAGCCCCAGCATTTT	CASSKLQGVGQPQHF
TRBD1	TRBV7-9	-	TRBJ1-2	TGTGCCAGCAGCACCATACGGGACAGGGGCATGAACTATGGCTACACCTTC	CASSTIRDRGMNYGYTF
TRBD2	TRBV2	few	TRBJ2-7	TGTGCCAGCAGTGTCCTAGCGGGGACCTACAATGAGCAGTACTTC	CASSVLAGTYNEQYF
TRBD1	TRBV7-9	-	TRBJ1-1	TGTGCCAGCAGCCAACCTAAGACCAGGGGGGAGTTTTCTGAAGCTTTCTTT	CASSQPKTRGEFSEAFF
-	TRBV2	many	TRBJ2-7	TGTGCCACCCGGACGGGACTCTATTACGAGCAGTACTTC	CATRTGLYYEQYF
TRBD2	TRBV20-1	-	TRBJ2-1	TGCAGTGCTAGATTCCGGGACTACCCCAAGTTCTTC	CSARFRDYPKFF
TRBD1	TRBV20-1	few	TRBJ2-7	TGCAGTGCTAGCCGTACCGGGACAGCTTACTACGAGCAGTACTTC	CSASRTGTAYYEQYF
-	TRBV10-3	-	TRBJ2-3	TGTGCCATCAGCCGACGGGCTAGGGGTACAGATACGCAGTATTTT	CAISRRARGTDTQYF
TRBD2	TRBV6-6	few	TRBJ2-7	TGTGCCAGCAGGGGATATTTAAAGCGGGGGACCTACGAGCAGTACTTC	CASRGYLKRGTYEQYF
TRBD2	TRBV12-3/TRBV12-4	few	TRBJ2-1	TGTGCCAGCAGGCCGAGCGGGGACTACCTGTGGTACAATGAGCAGTTCTTC	CASRPSGDYLWYNEQFF
-	TRBV20-1	few	TRBJ1-2	TGCAGTGCGAAGACCAGGGGTAGTGGCTACACCTTC	CSAKTRGSGYTF
-	TRBV5-1	-	TRBJ2-1	TGCGCCAGCAGCTTCCCTAGCATGAATGAGCAGTTCTTC	CASSFPSMNEQFF
TRBD1	TRBV12-3/TRBV12-4	many	TRBJ2-7	TGTGCCAGCAGCCGGGACAGAAACGAGCAGTACTTC	CASSRDRNEQYF
-	TRBV7-2	-	TRBJ1-2	TGTGCCAGCAGCCCATATGGAACAACTAACTATGGCTACACCTTC	CASSPYGTTNYGYTF
TRBD2	TRBV4-2	few	TRBJ2-3	TGTGCCAGCAGCCAGGGAGGACTAGCGGGAGCGGCAGATACGCAGTATTTT	CASSQGGLAGAADTQYF
-	TRBV12-3/TRBV12-4	few	TRBJ2-7	TGTGCCAGCAGTTTATACGGTAACTCCGAGCAGTACTTC	CASSLYGNSEQYF
-	TRBV6-2/TRBV6-3	few	TRBJ1-1	TGTGCCAGCAGTTACTCGACCGGGGGCGACACTGAAGCTTTCTTT	CASSYSTGGDTEAFF
-	TRBV5-1	-	TRBJ2-1	TGCGCCAGCAGCTTGGCGGCCAGAAACAATGAGCAGTTCTTC	CASSLAARNNEQFF
TRBD1	TRBV7-6	many	TRBJ2-7	TGTGCCAGCAGCTTAGGGGACAGAGGGACCTACGAGCAGTACTTC	CASSLGDRGTYEQYF
-	TRBV28	-	TRBJ2-5	TGTGCCAGCAGCCTCCCCAGAGGGCTGGCAGAGACCCAGTACTTC	CASSLPRGLAETQYF
-	TRBV4-2	-	TRBJ2-3	TGTGCCAGCAGCCAAGTGGGGGGCGAGGCAGATACGCAGTATTTT	CASSQVGGEADTQYF
TRBD2	TRBV12-3/TRBV12-4	-	TRBJ2-3	TGTGCCAGCAGTTTAGCGCGTGGGGGGGTCACAGATACGCAGTATTTT	CASSLARGGVTDTQYF
-	TRBV27	many	TRBJ1-2	TGTGCCAGCAGTTTTGCAGCAATGGGCTATGGCTACACCTTC	CASSFAAMGYGYTF
-	TRBV2	-	TRBJ1-1	TGTGCCAGCGGAACCGGGACAGCTTTCTTT	CASGTGTAFF
TRBD2	TRBV4-1	many	TRBJ2-3	TGCGCCAGCAGCCAAAGGACTAGCGGGGGCCCAACCAGCACAGATACGCAGTATTTT	CASSQRTSGGPTSTDTQYF
TRBD1	TRBV10-3	few	TRBJ2-7	TGTGCCATCAGGGGACAGGATTCTTACGAGCAGTACTTC	CAIRGQDSYEQYF
-	TRBV25-1	once	TRBJ2-7	TGTGCCAGCTCCACCTTCTCGGGAAGCTCCTACGAGCAGTACTTC	CASSTFSGSSYEQYF
-	TRBV7-2	-	TRBJ1-6	TGTGCCAGCAGCTTAATAGGGGCTAAAGGAGCCCTCCACTTT	CASSLIGAKGALHF
-	TRBV24-1	few	TRBJ2-3	TGTGCCACCAGTGATTCCCGCAGGGGAAGGGACACAGATACGCAGTATTTT	CATSDSRRGRDTDTQYF
-	TRBV7-9	few	TRBJ1-2	TGTGCCAGCAGCTTAGAGAGCGATTATGGCTACACCTTC	CASSLESDYGYTF
TRBD1	TRBV20-1	-	TRBJ1-5	TGCAGTGCTAGAGATACCCAGGGGGCTCAGCCCCAGCATTTT	CSARDTQGAQPQHF
-	TRBV3-1	few	TRBJ2-3	TGTGCCAGCAGCCAAATCGGAGGTGAAGATACGCAGTATTTT	CASSQIGGEDTQYF
TRBD2	TRBV13	-	TRBJ2-1	TGTGCCAGCAGCTCGGGACTAGCGGTAAGCTCCTACAATGAGCAGTTCTTC	CASSSGLAVSSYNEQFF
TRBD2	TRBV7-2	-	TRBJ2-4	TGTGCCAGCAGCTTAGGGGGCGGGAGGGCCCAAAACATTCAGTACTTC	CASSLGGGRAQNIQYF